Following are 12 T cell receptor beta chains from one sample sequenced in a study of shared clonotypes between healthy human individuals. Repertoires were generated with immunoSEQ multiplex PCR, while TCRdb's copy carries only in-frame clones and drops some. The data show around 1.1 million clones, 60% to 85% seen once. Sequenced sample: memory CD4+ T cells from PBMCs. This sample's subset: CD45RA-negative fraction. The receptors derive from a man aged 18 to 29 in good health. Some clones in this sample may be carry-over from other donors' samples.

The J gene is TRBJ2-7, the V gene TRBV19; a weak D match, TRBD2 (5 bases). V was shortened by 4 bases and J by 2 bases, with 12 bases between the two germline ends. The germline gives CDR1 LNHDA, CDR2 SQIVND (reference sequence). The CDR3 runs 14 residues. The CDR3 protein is CASSTSARAYEQYF. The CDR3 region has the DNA TGTGCCAGTAGTACCTCCGCGCGGGCCTACGAGCAGTACTTC.

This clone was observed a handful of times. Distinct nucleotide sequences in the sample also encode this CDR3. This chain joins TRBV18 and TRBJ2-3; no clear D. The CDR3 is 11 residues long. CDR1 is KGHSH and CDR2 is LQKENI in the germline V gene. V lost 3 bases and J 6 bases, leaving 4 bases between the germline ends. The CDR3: CASSPTDTQYF. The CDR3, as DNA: TGTGCCAGCTCACCTACGGATACGCAGTATTTT. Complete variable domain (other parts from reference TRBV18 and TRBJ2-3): NAGVMQNPRHLVRRRGQEARLRCSPMKGHSHVYWYRQLPEEGLKFMVYLQKENIIDESGMPKERFSAEFPKEGPSILRIQQVVRGDSAAYFCASSPTDTQYFGPGTRLTVL.

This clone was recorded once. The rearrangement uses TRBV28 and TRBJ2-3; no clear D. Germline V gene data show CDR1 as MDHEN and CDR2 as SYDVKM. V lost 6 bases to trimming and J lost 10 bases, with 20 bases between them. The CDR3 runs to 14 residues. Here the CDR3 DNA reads TGTGCCAGCAGCGCAGTGAACCCTCGGCCGGCGCAGTATTTT. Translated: CASSAVNPRPAQYF.

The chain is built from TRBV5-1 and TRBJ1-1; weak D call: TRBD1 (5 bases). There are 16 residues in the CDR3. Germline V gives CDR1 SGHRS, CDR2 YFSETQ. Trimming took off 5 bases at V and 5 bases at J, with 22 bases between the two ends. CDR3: CASSLGGGDAWTEAFF. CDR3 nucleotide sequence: TGCGCCAGCAGTCTCGGTGGGGGGGACGCATGGACTGAAGCTTTCTTT.

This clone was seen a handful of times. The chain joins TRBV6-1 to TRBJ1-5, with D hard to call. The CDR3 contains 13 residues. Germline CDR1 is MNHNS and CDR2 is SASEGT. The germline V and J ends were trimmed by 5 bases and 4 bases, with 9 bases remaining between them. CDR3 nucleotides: TGTGCCAGCAGTCCCCAAACTAATCAGCCCCAGCATTTT. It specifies CASSPQTNQPQHF.

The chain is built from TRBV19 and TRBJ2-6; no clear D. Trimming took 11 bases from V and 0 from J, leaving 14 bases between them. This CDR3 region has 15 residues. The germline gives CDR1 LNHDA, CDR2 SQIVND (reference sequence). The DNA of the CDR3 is TGTGCCGTTGCACCGGGCTCCTCTGGGGCCAACGTCCTGACTTTC. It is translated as CAVAPGSSGANVLTF.

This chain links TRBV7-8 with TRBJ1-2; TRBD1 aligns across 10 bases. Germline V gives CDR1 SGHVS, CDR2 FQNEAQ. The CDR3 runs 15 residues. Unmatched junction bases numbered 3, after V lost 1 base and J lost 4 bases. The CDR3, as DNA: TGTGCCAGCAGCTTAGTGACAGGGGGCTCCTATGGCTACACCTTC. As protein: CASSLVTGGSYGYTF.

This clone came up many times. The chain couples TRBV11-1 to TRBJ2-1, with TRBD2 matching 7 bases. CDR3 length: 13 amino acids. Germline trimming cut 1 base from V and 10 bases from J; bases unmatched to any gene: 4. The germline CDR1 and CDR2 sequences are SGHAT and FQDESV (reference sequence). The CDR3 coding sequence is TGTGCCAGCAGCTTAGGGGGGGGGACCGAGCAGTTCTTC. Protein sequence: CASSLGGGTEQFF.

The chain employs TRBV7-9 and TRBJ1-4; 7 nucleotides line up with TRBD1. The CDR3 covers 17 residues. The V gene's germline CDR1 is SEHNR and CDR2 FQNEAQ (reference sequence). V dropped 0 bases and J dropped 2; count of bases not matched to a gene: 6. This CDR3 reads CASSLAADRETNEKLFF. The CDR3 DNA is TGTGCCAGCAGCTTAGCGGCCGACAGGGAGACTAATGAAAAACTGTTTTTT.

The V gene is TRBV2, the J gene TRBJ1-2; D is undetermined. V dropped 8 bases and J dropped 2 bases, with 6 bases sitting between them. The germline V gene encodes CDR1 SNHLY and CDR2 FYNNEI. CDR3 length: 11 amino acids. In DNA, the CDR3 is TGTGCCAGCGCGGAAAACTATGGCTACACCTTC. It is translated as CASAENYGYTF.

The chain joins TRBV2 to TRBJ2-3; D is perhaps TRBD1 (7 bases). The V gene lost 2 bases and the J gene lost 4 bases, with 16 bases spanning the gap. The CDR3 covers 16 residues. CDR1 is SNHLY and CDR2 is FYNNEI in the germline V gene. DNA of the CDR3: TGTGCCAGCAGTGAAAGGACGGCCAGGGGGGCAGATACGCAGTATTTT. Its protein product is CASSERTARGADTQYF.

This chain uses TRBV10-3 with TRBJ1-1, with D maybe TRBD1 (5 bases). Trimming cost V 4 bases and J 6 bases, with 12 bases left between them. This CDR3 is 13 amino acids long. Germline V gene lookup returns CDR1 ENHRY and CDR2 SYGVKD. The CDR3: CAISGSGRAEAFF. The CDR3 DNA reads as TGTGCCATCAGTGGGTCGGGCAGGGCTGAAGCTTTCTTT.